This note documents a single TCR beta chain sequence. The data derive from a study of OX40 agonist ivuxolimab in advanced cancers. J was trimmed by 1 base and V by 8 bases; bases with no gene match: 6. Per the germline V gene, CDR1 is ENHRY and CDR2 is SYGVKD. CDR3 length: 15 amino acids. The assay was immunoSEQ multiplex PCR, and TCRdb's table has in-frame clones only and misses some. The sample yields under 45,000 clones, 65% to 80% seen once. The sequence derives from an adult with an advanced solid tumor such as melanoma, head and neck, liver or kidney cancer. V gene TRBV10-3 combines with J gene TRBJ1-4; 8 bases are a match to TRBD1. The input for sequencing was CD4+ or CD8+ T cells sorted from blood, taken in a trial of the OX40 agonist ivuxolimab. CDR3 DNA: TGTGCCATCGCAGCGGACAGGGTAACTAATGAAAAACTGTTTTTT. Amino acids: CAIAADRVTNEKLFF.